This T cell receptor beta chain was recovered during a study of OX40 agonist ivuxolimab in advanced cancers. Study information: Prior anti-PD-1, anti-PD-L1 or anti-CTLA-4 therapy did not bar entry, and less than 50% had some. Of the patients, three showed partial responses, one with hepatocellular carcinoma and two with cutaneous melanoma.

The V gene lost 0 bases and the J gene lost 8 bases, with 15 bases spanning the gap. The germline gives CDR1 SGDLS, CDR2 YYNGEE. The CDR3 has 15 residues. Comment on this clone: Its specificity is unknown.

Libraries were prepared by immunoSEQ multiplex PCR; TCRdb keeps only in-frame clonotypes and omits some of them. The profile shows about 60,000 clones, about 89% of them singletons. Regarding the study as a whole: The mean number of expanded clones was higher in CD8+ T cells than in CD4+. Some patients without response likewise showed low normalized clonal expansion.

The J gene is TRBJ2-1, the V gene TRBV9; D is undetermined. The sample here was CD4+ or CD8+ T cells sorted from blood, taken in a trial of the OX40 agonist ivuxolimab. The sequence was obtained from an adult with an advanced solid tumor such as melanoma, head and neck, liver or kidney cancer. CDR3 coding DNA: TGTGCCAGCAGCGTAGGGAGCGTCGGTGGGGATGAGCAGTTCTTC. Translation: CASSVGSVGGDEQFF.